The source of this TCR beta chain is a study of cytomegalovirus exposure and HLA in healthy donors. Study-level findings and limits: In a later analysis, common viral pathogens appeared linked to several of the most significant clusters. Exclusion as indistinguishable affected some V segments, including TRBV6-2 and TRBV6-3. Among TCR beta chains, those listed as cytomegalovirus-associated numbered approximately 150.

Remarks on this clone: The antigen is undetermined.

Looked up from germline, CDR1 is LNHNV and CDR2 is YYDKDF (reference sequence). There are 15 residues in the CDR3. V lost 5 bases and J lost 6; bases outside the gene matches: 7. Primers included in the PCR were 60 Vbeta and 13 Jbeta primers. The assay was immunoSEQ multiplex PCR, and TCRdb's table has in-frame clones only and misses some. The sample shows about 210,000 clones, approximately 86% of them seen only once. This chain joins TRBV15 and TRBJ1-5; 10 positions agree with TRBD1. The TCR originated in a woman in her twenties or thirties in good health and CMV-seronegative. Sequenced: PBMCs. The CDR3 DNA sequence: TGTGCCACCAGCGGGGGACAGGGGAGTGTTCAGCCCCAGCATTTT. As protein: CATSGGQGSVQPQHF.